This T cell receptor (beta chain) was captured by sequencing in a study of PD-L1 blockade in urothelial cancer. Data came from immunoSEQ multiplex PCR; TCRdb stores just in-frame clones and leaves some out. The table shows under 40,000 clones, with about nine tenths occurring only once. The germline V gene encodes CDR1 SGHRS and CDR2 YFSETQ. V lost 8 bases and J lost 4; bases outside the gene matches: 11. The CDR3 loop spans 15 amino acids. The patients' disease, urothelial carcinoma, was locally advanced or metastatic. This receptor was obtained from a man aged 45-65 years with urothelial cancer. The chain joins TRBV5-1 to TRBJ1-1; 10 bases are shared with TRBD1. Sequenced here: PBMCs, sampled around atezolizumab (anti-PD-L1) treatment. The CDR3 sequence: CASMTGGGGRTEAFF. The CDR3 bases are TGCGCCAGTATGACAGGGGGCGGGGGCCGCACTGAAGCTTTCTTT.